This T cell receptor (beta chain) was identified in a study of cytomegalovirus exposure and HLA in healthy donors. Findings and caveats of the study: With later analysis, a missense DCLRE1C variant became linked to TCR beta V- and J-gene trimming. Association of about 17,000 TCR beta sequences with HLA alleles was found at 0.05 false discovery rate in a later analysis. When a later analysis was performed, an Asian-associated ancestry cluster reportedly had fewer N-insertions than the roughly 670-donor mean.

The PCR used 60 Vbeta and 13 Jbeta primers. Clones were read by immunoSEQ multiplex PCR, and TCRdb kept only the in-frame ones, dropping some. This sample yields 100,000 to 150,000 clones, of which around 80% are seen a single time; approximately 11% belongs to the top ten. On this clone: The antigen is not known.

The clonotype comes from a man aged 25-45 years in good health and CMV-seropositive. The specimen was PBMCs.

The CDR3 loop is CASSPAASGAWNEQFF. The CDR3 nucleotides read TGCGCCAGCAGCCCGGCGGCTAGCGGGGCCTGGAATGAGCAGTTCTTC. The chain has TRBV5-1 and TRBJ2-1; TRBD2 aligns across 9 bases. CDR3 length: 16 residues. V was clipped by 4 bases and J by 7 bases; unmatched bases: 12. CDR1 is SGHRS, CDR2 YFSETQ, per germline.